A single sample gave rise to the 21 T cell receptor beta chains below, sequenced in a study of radiation and T cells in renal cell carcinoma (dated by TCRdb to 2019 to 2021). The method was the immunoSEQ multiplex PCR assay. The table was pulled from immuneACCESS by TCRdb, which kept in-frame rearrangements only. Such tables lose some clones; where checked, under half of the loss comes from unresolved V genes, and the rest has no known cause. The sample table holds more than 150,000 clones, of which approximately 90% were seen once. Of the sample, approximately 12% falls within the top ten clones. In light of the paper, this sample's time point label describes: blood 2 weeks post-SBRT. The treatment or condition label, as the study defines it: 15 Gy SBRT to primary tumor, nephrectomy 4 weeks later. Material: blood, obtained from a patient whose treatment included radiotherapy and nephrectomy. Receptors originate from a woman aged 45-59 years with renal cell carcinoma.

V is TRBV6-6 and J is TRBJ1-4, with TRBD1 as a possible D gene (6 bases). V dropped 6 bases and J dropped 10 bases, with 21 bases sitting between them. Germline V lookup: CDR1 MNHNY, CDR2 SVGAGI (reference sequence). The CDR3 spans 15 residues. The CDR3: CASSRRQEPRGKLFF. The DNA of the CDR3 is TGTGCCAGCAGCCGGAGACAGGAACCTCGGGGAAAACTGTTTTTT.

The chain employs TRBV19 and TRBJ1-1; maybe TRBD1 (5 bases). V was cut by 5 bases and J by 1 base, with 8 bases left in between. This CDR3 is 13 amino acids long. Germline V gene data show CDR1 as LNHDA and CDR2 as SQIVND (reference sequence). This chain's CDR3 is CASSGRANTEAFF. The CDR3, as DNA: TGTGCCAGTAGTGGCAGGGCGAACACTGAAGCTTTCTTT.

V is TRBV19 and J is TRBJ2-2, with 7 bases identical to TRBD1. Germline trimming cut 8 bases from V and 7 bases from J; bases unmatched to any gene: 4. Germline CDR1 reads LNHDA; CDR2 reads SQIVND (reference sequence). This CDR3 is 12 amino acids long. CDR3 residues: CASGQVIGELFF. Here the CDR3 DNA reads TGTGCCAGTGGACAGGTTATCGGGGAGCTGTTTTTT. Full variable domain (missing parts from reference TRBV19 and TRBJ2-2): DGGITQSPKYLFRKEGQNVTLSCEQNLNHDAMYWYRQDPGQGLRLIYYSQIVNDFQKGDIAEGYSVSREKKESFPLTVTSAQKNPTAFYLCASGQVIGELFFGEGSRLTVL.

The chain joins TRBV15 to TRBJ2-7; D unresolved. The CDR3 sequence is 15 residues long. The germline V gene encodes CDR1 LNHNV and CDR2 YYDKDF (reference sequence). Trimming removed 0 bases at V and 7 bases at J, with 16 bases between. The CDR3 protein is CATSRDPSTKREQYF. In nucleotides, the CDR3 is TGTGCCACCAGCAGAGATCCGAGCACGAAGAGGGAGCAGTACTTC.

V and J are TRBV19 and TRBJ1-4, with D uncertain. Germline V CDR1 and CDR2: LNHDA, SQIVND (reference sequence). Trimming removed 5 bases at V and 3 bases at J, with 16 bases between. This CDR3 region has 16 residues. The CDR3 bases are TGTGCCAGTAGTGACCTACGGGGAGGATCTAATGAAAAACTGTTTTTT. Residues: CASSDLRGGSNEKLFF.

J is TRBJ2-7 and V is TRBV10-3, with no clear D. This CDR3 comprises 12 residues. V lost 2 bases to trimming and J lost 7 bases, with 9 bases between them. Germline V gives CDR1 ENHRY, CDR2 SYGVKD. The CDR3 DNA follows: TGTGCCATCAGTGAGGGTTTGCGGGAGCAGTACTTC. Its protein is CAISEGLREQYF.

The chain joins TRBV5-1 to TRBJ2-2; tentatively, D is TRBD1 (6 bases). V lost 6 bases and J lost 0, with 12 bases in between. This CDR3 is built from 15 residues. CDR1 SGHRS and CDR2 YFSETQ come from the germline V gene. The CDR3 sequence is CASTTDSANTGELFF. The DNA for the CDR3 is TGCGCCAGCACTACGGACAGCGCGAACACCGGGGAGCTGTTTTTT.

J is TRBJ2-5 and V is TRBV6-1, with 7 positions matching TRBD2. Germline V CDR1 and CDR2: MNHNS, SASEGT. V lost 8 bases, J lost 4 bases, and 7 bases stayed unmatched. The CDR3 spans 13 residues. In nucleotides, the CDR3 is TGTGCCAGCGCGGACTGGGAGGGAGAGACCCAGTACTTC. Amino acids: CASADWEGETQYF.

This clone was counted between two and nine times. V gene TRBV5-1 combines with J gene TRBJ1-1; TRBD1 is a possible D gene (5 bases). Trimming cost V 0 bases and J 3 bases, with 15 bases left between them. From germline, CDR1 is SGHRS and CDR2 YFSETQ. CDR3 length equals 16 residues. The CDR3 region has the DNA TGCGCCAGCAGCTTGGTGGGACCCGCCTCTGACACTGAAGCTTTCTTT. Translated: CASSLVGPASDTEAFF.

The chain uses TRBV2 and TRBJ2-7; a possible D gene is TRBD1 (5 bases). The V and J ends lost 4 bases and 4 bases respectively, with 14 bases between them. There are 14 residues in the CDR3. Per germline, CDR1 SNHLY and CDR2 FYNNEI. The CDR3 DNA follows: TGTGCCAGCAGTGCAAAGGGGCCCCTGTACGAGCAGTACTTC. It specifies CASSAKGPLYEQYF.

This clone was detected only once. This rearrangement joins TRBV19 to TRBJ1-2, with TRBD1 as a possible D gene (6 bases). The germline gives CDR1 LNHDA, CDR2 SQIVND (reference sequence). This CDR3 has 15 residues. V was shortened by 10 bases and J by 7 bases, with 25 bases between the two germline ends. The CDR3 here is CATSSRTGLQSGYTF. Written as DNA, the CDR3 is TGTGCCACTAGCTCCCGTACAGGGCTCCAAAGTGGCTACACCTTC.

In this sample, this clone turned up once. The chain links TRBV5-4 to TRBJ2-1, with D tentatively TRBD2 (7 bases). This CDR3 has 15 residues. V was shortened by 0 bases and J by 2 bases, with 9 bases between the two germline ends. CDR1 and CDR2 from the germline V gene are SGHNT and YYREEE (reference sequence). CDR3 sequence reads: CASSLGGGTYNEQFF. CDR3 nucleotides: TGTGCCAGCAGCTTGGGGGGGGGCACCTACAATGAGCAGTTCTTC. Combining the CDR3 with reference TRBV5-4 and TRBJ2-1 gives the whole variable domain ETGVTQSPTHLIKTRGQQVTLRCSSQSGHNTVSWYQQALGQGPQFIFQYYREEENGRGNFPPRFSGLQFPNYSSELNVNALELDDSALYLCASSLGGGTYNEQFFGPGTRLTVL.

V usage is TRBV4-2 and J usage is TRBJ1-1, with a possible D match to TRBD1 (6 bases). Germline V gene sequence: CDR1 LGHNA, CDR2 YNFKEQ. The V and J ends lost 1 base and 10 bases respectively, with 19 bases between them. The CDR3 is 15 amino acids. This chain's CDR3 is CASSQAQGTSFAAFF. The CDR3 region has the DNA TGTGCCAGCAGCCAAGCCCAGGGGACGAGTTTTGCAGCTTTCTTT.

The chain employs TRBV7-2 and TRBJ1-2, with no clear D. Germline CDR1 and CDR2: SGHTA and FQGNSA. The CDR3 has 13 residues. Trimming removed 1 base from V and 2 bases from J, with 5 bases in between. CDR3 sequence: CASSLGQNYGYTF. CDR3 nucleotide sequence: TGTGCCAGCAGCTTAGGTCAGAACTATGGCTACACCTTC.

V is TRBV25-1 and J is TRBJ2-6; D gene uncertain. Germline lookup yields CDR1 MGHDK and CDR2 SYGVNS. The V end lost 11 bases, the J end lost 0 bases, and 17 bases lay between the germline ends. This CDR3 has 16 residues. The CDR3 DNA sequence: TGTGCCGCGCCGGCCCCCAAGAACTCTGGGGCCAACGTCCTGACTTTC. This codes for CAAPAPKNSGANVLTF.

The chain employs TRBV30 and TRBJ1-1; TRBD1 aligns across 7 bases. The germline CDR1 and CDR2 sequences are GTSNPN and SVGIG (reference sequence). The CDR3 runs 13 residues. Trimming removed 3 bases from V and 2 bases from J; junction bases left unmatched: 3. CDR3 in DNA: TGTGCCTGGAGAAGACAGGGAAACACTGAAGCTTTCTTT. Residues: CAWRRQGNTEAFF.

This chain joins TRBV14 and TRBJ2-1; 12 bases are shared with TRBD2. The CDR3 covers 13 residues. Germline trimming cut 5 bases from V and 9 bases from J; bases unmatched to any gene: 2. CDR1 and CDR2 (germline): SGHDN, FVKESK. CDR3 nucleotides: TGTGCCAGCAGCTCGACTAGCGGGGGTGAGCAGTTCTTC. The encoded protein is CASSSTSGGEQFF.

This clone has a handful of counts. The chain uses TRBV14 and TRBJ2-1; 8 bases are a match to TRBD1. The CDR3 covers 15 residues. The V gene's germline CDR1 is SGHDN and CDR2 FVKESK. Trimming removed 5 bases from V and 4 bases from J; junction bases left unmatched: 7. This chain's CDR3 is CASSGGRGRYNEQFF. The CDR3 nucleotides read TGTGCCAGCAGCGGTGGCAGGGGGCGTTACAATGAGCAGTTCTTC.

The rearrangement joins TRBV4-2 to TRBJ1-1; possibly TRBD1 for D (5 bases). V was trimmed by 2 bases and J by 6 bases, leaving 13 bases between them. Germline CDR1 is LGHNA and CDR2 is YNFKEQ. The CDR3 loop spans 14 amino acids. CDR3 protein: CASSQITGTSEAFF. For the CDR3, the DNA is TGTGCCAGCAGCCAAATTACAGGAACTTCTGAAGCTTTCTTT.

The chain carries TRBV29-1 and TRBJ2-3; TRBD1 matches 9 bases. The trim removed 3 bases at V and 4 bases at J, leaving 5 bases unmatched. This CDR3 contains 14 residues. Per germline, CDR1 SQVTM and CDR2 ANQGSEA. CDR3 DNA sequence: TGCAGCGTTGATCTGGGACAGGGCCCAGATACGCAGTATTTT. This sequence encodes CSVDLGQGPDTQYF.

The chain is built from TRBV7-3 and TRBJ2-5; no clear D gene. The germline V and J ends were trimmed by 5 bases and 1 base, with 8 bases remaining between them. The CDR3 runs to 13 residues. Looked up from germline, CDR1 is SGHTA and CDR2 is FQGTGA. CDR3 residues: CASSPGPQETQYF. CDR3 bases: TGTGCCAGCAGCCCTGGACCCCAAGAGACCCAGTACTTC.